The clone carrying this TCR beta chain came up many times. The CDR3 consists of 12 residues. V was shortened by 5 bases and J by 7 bases, with 11 bases between the two germline ends. The germline CDR1 and CDR2 sequences are SGHAT and FQNNGV. TCRdb recomputed calls from the 5' RACE reads with MiXCR, one row per CDR3 protein. The sample has 68,000 or so distinct CDR3 sequences, under 8% seen once. The entry originates in a study of T cells after yellow fever vaccination. The source is a man younger than 30 who received the YFV17D yellow fever vaccine. The V and J genes are TRBV11-2 and TRBJ1-1; D not resolved. Here the sequenced sample was CD8+ T cells sorted from PBMCs, taken approximately 47 days after the first yellow fever vaccination. CDR3 residues: CASSLSVREAFF. The CDR3 DNA follows: TGTGCCAGCAGCCTAAGTGTCCGTGAAGCTTTCTTT.